The 4 T cell receptor beta chains listed next were all sequenced from one sample in a study of response to subunit inactivated influenza vaccine. TCRdb re-called the RT-PCR reads through MiXCR, storing one row per CDR3 protein. Here the sample spans under 950,000 distinct CDR3 sequences, less than 25% being singletons. The sample was PBMCs from blood, taken 5 days after vaccination. The receptors were sampled from a man aged 45-65 years who received an inactivated influenza vaccine.

This chain links TRBV29-1 with TRBJ2-5; 9 bases fit TRBD1. The ends lost 7 bases at V and 4 bases at J; junction bases unmatched: 4. Germline-derived CDR1 and CDR2 are SQVTM and ANQGSEA. CDR3 size: 12 residues. CDR3 sequence (DNA): TGCAGCGCTACGGACAGGGGAGAGACCCAGTACTTC. This sequence encodes CSATDRGETQYF.

J is TRBJ2-7 and V is TRBV12-3 or TRBV12-4, with TRBD1 matching over 7 bases. The trim removed 5 bases at V and 2 bases at J, leaving 6 bases unmatched. There are 14 residues in the CDR3. The CDR3 DNA reads as TGTGCCAGCAGTCGAACAGGGGCCCCCTACGAGCAGTACTTC. Amino acid sequence: CASSRTGAPYEQYF.

This rearrangement joins TRBV5-5 to TRBJ2-7; TRBD2 might be the D (5 bases). The CDR3 sequence is 14 residues long. V was cut by 6 bases and J by 3 bases, with 16 bases left in between. Germline CDR1 and CDR2: SGHKS and YYEKEE (reference sequence). CDR3 in DNA: TGTGCCAGCAACTACCCCGGACTGAACTACGAGCAGTACTTC. This gives the protein CASNYPGLNYEQYF.

The chain is built from TRBV20-1 and TRBJ2-5, with D maybe TRBD1 (5 bases). The CDR3 extends over 14 amino acids. V was shortened by 5 bases and J by 2 bases, with 15 bases between the two germline ends. Germline V CDR1 and CDR2: DFQATT, SNEGSKA (reference sequence). CDR3 in amino acids: CSAYKPGIQETQYF. CDR3 coding DNA: TGCAGTGCTTACAAACCAGGGATACAAGAGACCCAGTACTTC.